This T cell receptor (beta chain) stems from a study of regulatory T cells in long-lasting Graves disease. Study-wide results and caveats: Between persistent patients, a few thousand public clonotypes were shared, exceeding the roughly 1,000 shared between new patients.

The time point was: newly diagnosed GD, antithyroid drugs for less than 3 months. PBMC RNA served as the TCR library source. The TCR beta library used iRepertoire HTBI primers with Arm-PCR amplification of CDR3. TCRdb re-called the multiplex PCR reads with MiXCR, one entry per CDR3 protein. The sample consists of over 450,000 distinct CDR3 sequences, around 11% of them appearing once. This clonotype appeared a few times. What it binds is not known. CDR3 length: 13 amino acids. V dropped 8 bases and J dropped 1 base, with 11 bases sitting between them. This sample also appeared in a second study, on T cells in Graves' hyperthyroidism and ophthalmopathy. That paper notes: Patients aged 18 to 65 had newly diagnosed hyperthyroidism that had lasted under 2 months.

The source was peripheral blood mononuclear cells (PBMCs), collected at new diagnosis, from a patient treated with antithyroid drugs. This clonotype originated in a woman aged 25 to 39 with Graves disease. V and J are TRBV12-3 or TRBV12-4 and TRBJ1-1; D gene uncertain. CDR3 residues: CASGVDWNTEAFF. CDR3 nucleotide sequence: TGTGCCAGCGGGGTCGACTGGAACACTGAAGCTTTCTTT.